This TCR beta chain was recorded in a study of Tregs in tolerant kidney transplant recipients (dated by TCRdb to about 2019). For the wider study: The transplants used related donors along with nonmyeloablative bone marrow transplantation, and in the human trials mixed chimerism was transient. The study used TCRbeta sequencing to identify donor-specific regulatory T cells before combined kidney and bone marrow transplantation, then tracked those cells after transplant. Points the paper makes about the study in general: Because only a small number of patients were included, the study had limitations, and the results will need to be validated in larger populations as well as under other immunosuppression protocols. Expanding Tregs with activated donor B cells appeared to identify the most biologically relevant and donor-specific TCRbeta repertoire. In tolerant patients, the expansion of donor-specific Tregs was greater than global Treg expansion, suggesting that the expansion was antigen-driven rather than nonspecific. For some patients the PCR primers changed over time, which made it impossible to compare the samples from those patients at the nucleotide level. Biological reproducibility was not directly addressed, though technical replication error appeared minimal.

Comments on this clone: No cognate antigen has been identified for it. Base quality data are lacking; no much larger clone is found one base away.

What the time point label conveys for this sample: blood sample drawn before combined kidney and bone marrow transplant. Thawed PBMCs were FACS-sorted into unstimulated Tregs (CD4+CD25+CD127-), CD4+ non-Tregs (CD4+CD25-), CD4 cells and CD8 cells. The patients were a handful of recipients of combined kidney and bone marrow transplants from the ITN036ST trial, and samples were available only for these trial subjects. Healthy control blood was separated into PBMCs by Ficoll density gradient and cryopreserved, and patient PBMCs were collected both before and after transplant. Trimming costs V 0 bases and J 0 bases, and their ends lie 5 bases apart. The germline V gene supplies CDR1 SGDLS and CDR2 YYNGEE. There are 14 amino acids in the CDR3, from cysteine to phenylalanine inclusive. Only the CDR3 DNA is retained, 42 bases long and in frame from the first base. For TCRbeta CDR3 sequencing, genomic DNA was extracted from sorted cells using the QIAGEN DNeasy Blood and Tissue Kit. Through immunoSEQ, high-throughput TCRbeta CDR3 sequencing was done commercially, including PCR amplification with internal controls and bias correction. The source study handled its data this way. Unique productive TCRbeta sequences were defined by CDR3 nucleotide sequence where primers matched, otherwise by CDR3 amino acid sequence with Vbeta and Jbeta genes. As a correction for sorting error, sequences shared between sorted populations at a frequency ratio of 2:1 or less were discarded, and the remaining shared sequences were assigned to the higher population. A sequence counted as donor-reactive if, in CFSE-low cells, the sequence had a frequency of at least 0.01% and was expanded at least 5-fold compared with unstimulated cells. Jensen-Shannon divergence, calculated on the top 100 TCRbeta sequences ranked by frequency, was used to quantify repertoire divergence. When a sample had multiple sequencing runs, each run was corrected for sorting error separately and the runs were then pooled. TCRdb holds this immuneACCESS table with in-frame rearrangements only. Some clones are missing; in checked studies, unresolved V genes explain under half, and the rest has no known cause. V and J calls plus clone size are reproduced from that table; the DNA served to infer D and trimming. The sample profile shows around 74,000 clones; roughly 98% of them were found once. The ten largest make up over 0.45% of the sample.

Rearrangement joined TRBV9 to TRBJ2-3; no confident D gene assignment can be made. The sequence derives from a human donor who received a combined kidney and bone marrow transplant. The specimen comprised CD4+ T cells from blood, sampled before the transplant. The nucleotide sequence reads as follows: TGTGCCAGCAGCGTAGCCCCGAGCACAGATACGCAGTATTTT. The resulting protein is CASSVAPSTDTQYF.